The 30 T cell receptor beta chains given below trace back to one sample, sequenced in a study of T cells in localized non-small cell lung cancer. Repertoires were generated with immunoSEQ multiplex PCR, while TCRdb's copy carries only in-frame clones and drops some. The table records nearly 3,500 clones, roughly a fifth of them present only once. The specimen was lung tumor tissue, collected before any cancer treatment. Every receptor here comes from a woman between 40 and 69 years old with stage III squamous cell lung carcinoma.

This clone was found a few times. CDR3 sequence reads: CASSSPGHPTGELFF. CDR3 coding DNA: TGTGCCAGCAGTTCGCCGGGACACCCTACCGGGGAGCTGTTTTTT. This chain links TRBV11-3 with TRBJ2-2; TRBD1 is a possible D gene (6 bases). Germline V gene lookup returns CDR1 SGHNT and CDR2 YENEEA. Trimming pared 6 bases from V and 5 bases from J, leaving 16 bases between. The CDR3 is made up of 15 amino acids.

This clone was observed a few times. This chain connects TRBV6-8 to TRBJ2-1; perhaps TRBD1 as D (6 bases). Germline assignment: CDR1 MNHGY and CDR2 SAAAGT. CDR3 length: 15 amino acids. Trimming removed 7 bases at V and 6 bases at J, with 19 bases between. In DNA form, the CDR3 reads TGTGCCAGCAATCCCCCCAGGGGAATTGTCAATGAGCAGTTCTTC. Translated: CASNPPRGIVNEQFF.

V is TRBV30 and J is TRBJ1-1, with 8 bases aligning to TRBD1. CDR3 size: 13 residues. Germline values: CDR1 GTSNPN, CDR2 SVGIG (reference sequence). The ends lost 0 bases at V and 4 bases at J; junction bases unmatched: 1. CDR3 sequence (DNA): TGTGCCTGGAGTGTACAGGGGGTCACTGAAGCTTTCTTT. Translating it yields CAWSVQGVTEAFF. Using reference TRBV30 and TRBJ1-1 for the parts outside the CDR3, the full variable domain is SQTIHQWPATLVQPVGSPLSLECTVEGTSNPNLYWYRQAAGRGLQLLFYSVGIGQISSEVPQNLSASRPQDRQFILSSKKLLLSDSGFYLCAWSVQGVTEAFFGQGTRLTVV.

This clone was seen a few times. V usage is TRBV14 and J usage is TRBJ1-1, with a weak D call TRBD1 (5 bases). From germline, CDR1 is SGHDN and CDR2 FVKESK. CDR3 length equals 12 residues. Trimming pared 0 bases from V and 10 bases from J, leaving 9 bases between. CDR3 amino acids: CASSQEPGVAFF. As DNA, the CDR3 is TGTGCCAGCAGCCAAGAACCGGGGGTAGCTTTCTTT.

This chain connects TRBV29-1 to TRBJ1-2; D is unresolved. The germline V gene has CDR1 SQVTM and CDR2 ANQGSEA. This CDR3 comprises 14 residues. V was pared by 1 base and J by 0 bases, with 9 bases between. CDR3 sequence: CSVEGHGSNYGYTF. CDR3 sequence (DNA): TGCAGCGTTGAAGGACACGGCTCTAACTATGGCTACACCTTC.

This clone was detected a few times. CDR3 protein: CASSTSSGLVAFF. CDR3 coding DNA: TGTGCCAGCAGCACTTCCTCAGGGTTAGTAGCTTTCTTT. V is TRBV7-1 and J is TRBJ1-1; D perhaps matches TRBD1 (5 bases). TRBV7-1 is noted as an ORF with a role that remains uncertain. The CDR3 runs to 13 residues. The V end was cut by 5 bases, the J end by 10 bases, with 17 bases between.

The chain couples TRBV6-8 to TRBJ2-7, with 12 bases that match TRBD2. Germline CDR1 reads MNHGY; CDR2 reads SAAAGT. The CDR3 runs to 18 residues. The junction had 13 bases not matched to a gene; V was cut back by 6 bases and J by 1 base. CDR3 amino acids: CASRATLAGGPNSYEQYF. The CDR3 DNA sequence: TGTGCCAGCAGGGCTACACTAGCGGGAGGACCCAATTCCTACGAGCAGTACTTC.

The V call is TRBV5-1, the J call TRBJ2-5; D gene uncertain. The V gene lost 1 base and the J gene lost 1 base, with 8 bases spanning the gap. The germline V gene encodes CDR1 SGHRS and CDR2 YFSETQ. CDR3 length equals 14 residues. The DNA for the CDR3 is TGCGCCAGCAGCTTGTTTAGCACCCAAGAGACCCAGTACTTC. Amino acid sequence: CASSLFSTQETQYF.

This clone has only a few counts. This chain uses TRBV9 with TRBJ2-6; D call uncertain. This CDR3 has 16 residues. CDR1 is SGDLS and CDR2 is YYNGEE in the germline V gene. Deletions cut 3 bases from V and 1 base from J, with 11 bases between. The CDR3 nucleotides are TGTGCCAGCAGCGACAGTAGAGTATCTGGGGCCAACGTCCTGACTTTC. Translation: CASSDSRVSGANVLTF.

The genes are TRBV18 and TRBJ2-7; 7 nucleotides line up with TRBD1. Germline-derived CDR1 and CDR2 are KGHSH and LQKENI. CDR3 length equals 14 residues. The J segment lost 5 bases and the V segment lost 4 bases, leaving 8 bases of the junction unmatched. CDR3 DNA sequence: TGTGCCAGCTCACTAAGACAGGGTAGGGACGAGCAGTACTTC. Protein product: CASSLRQGRDEQYF.

Only a few counts were recorded for this clone. The chain carries TRBV12-5 and TRBJ2-2; D call uncertain. Trimming removed 1 base from V and 0 bases from J, with 6 bases in between. The CDR3 sequence is 15 residues long. Germline V CDR1 and CDR2: LGHNT, FRNRAP. Written as DNA, the CDR3 is TGTGCTAGTGGTTTGGGGCAGTCGAACACCGGGGAGCTGTTTTTT. Its protein product is CASGLGQSNTGELFF.

Sample share makes this clone medium-sized. The chain combines TRBV4-1 with TRBJ1-1; no reliable D call. Trimming left V 1 base short and J 0 bases short, with 9 bases between. Germline loops: CDR1 MGHRA, CDR2 YSYEKL. The CDR3 has 15 residues. CDR3 region: CASSQALNVNTEAFF. Here the CDR3 DNA reads TGCGCCAGCAGCCAAGCGTTAAATGTGAACACTGAAGCTTTCTTT.

In this sample, this clone turned up a few times. This chain links TRBV6-8 with TRBJ1-2; D is ambiguous. The ends were cut back, 4 bases at V and 4 bases at J, with 10 bases in the middle. CDR3 length: 13 amino acids. Germline loops: CDR1 MNHGY, CDR2 SAAAGT. The CDR3 DNA follows: TGTGCCAGCAGTTCCCGCCGGACCTATGGCTACACCTTC. This translates into CASSSRRTYGYTF.

The chain joins TRBV9 to TRBJ2-1; unclear D gene. Between the trimmed V and J ends, which lost 2 bases and 8 bases, there was a span of 8 bases. The CDR3 length is 12 residues. Germline V gene lookup returns CDR1 SGDLS and CDR2 YYNGEE. CDR3 in amino acids: CASSVIPHEQFF. CDR3 bases: TGTGCCAGCAGCGTCATTCCCCATGAGCAGTTCTTC.

Only a few counts were recorded for this clone. The same CDR3 also results from other DNA sequences found in this sample. This chain joins TRBV6-8 and TRBJ2-3; 8 bases line up with TRBD1. The CDR3 loop spans 14 amino acids. Trimming took 6 bases from V and 3 from J; bases not matched to a gene: 5. Germline V lookup: CDR1 MNHGY, CDR2 SAAAGT. The CDR3 coding sequence is TGTGCCAGCAGCCGGACAGGGAGGACAGATACGCAGTATTTT. This gives the protein CASSRTGRTDTQYF.

The CDR3 DNA follows: TGTGCCAGCAGCTTAACGGAACCACGAAACACCATATATTTT. This gives the protein CASSLTEPRNTIYF. The chain combines TRBV11-3 with TRBJ1-3; D gene unclear. The CDR3 is 14 residues long. The germline gives CDR1 SGHNT, CDR2 YENEEA. Trimming stripped 2 bases from V and 5 bases from J, with 10 bases between.

This chain uses TRBV9 with TRBJ2-3; TRBD2 agrees at 11 bases. V shed 7 bases, J shed 2 bases, and the junction held 6 bases outside the gene matches. The CDR3 runs to 15 residues. The germline V gene encodes CDR1 SGDLS and CDR2 YYNGEE. This CDR3 reads CASPSGLAVTDTQYF. In nucleotides, the CDR3 is TGTGCCAGCCCATCGGGACTAGCGGTCACAGATACGCAGTATTTT.

The chain recombines TRBV25-1 with TRBJ1-4; D remains unclear. Germline V gene sequence: CDR1 MGHDK, CDR2 SYGVNS. CDR3 length: 14 residues. V was cut by 4 bases and J by 0 bases, with 6 bases left in between. CDR3 sequence (DNA): TGTGCCAGCAGTGGGCAGTCAACTAATGAAAAACTGTTTTTT. Translated: CASSGQSTNEKLFF. Combining the CDR3 with reference TRBV25-1 and TRBJ1-4 gives the whole variable domain EADIYQTPRYLVIGTGKKITLECSQTMGHDKMYWYQQDPGMELHLIHYSYGVNSTEKGDLSSESTVSRIRTEHFPLTLESARPSHTSQYLCASSGQSTNEKLFFGSGTQLSVL.

There are a few counts of this clone. The CDR3 DNA reads TGTGCCAGCACCAACGAGGGCGGTGAGCAGTTCTTC. It codes for CASTNEGGEQFF. The gene calls are TRBV9 and TRBJ2-1, with D tentatively TRBD2 (5 bases). The CDR3 consists of 12 residues. The germline CDR1 and CDR2 sequences are SGDLS and YYNGEE. V dropped 6 bases and J dropped 9 bases, with 13 bases sitting between them.

This clone was seen only once. The rearrangement uses TRBV19 and TRBJ2-7; 10 nucleotides agree with TRBD2. V dropped 5 bases and J dropped 9; count of bases not matched to a gene: 10. Germline loops: CDR1 LNHDA, CDR2 SQIVND (reference sequence). The CDR3 length is 14 residues. CDR3 DNA: TGTGCCAGTAGTGAGAGGCTAGCGGGAGTACGGCAGTACTTC. Translation gives CASSERLAGVRQYF. Full variable domain (missing parts from reference TRBV19 and TRBJ2-7): DGGITQSPKYLFRKEGQNVTLSCEQNLNHDAMYWYRQDPGQGLRLIYYSQIVNDFQKGDIAEGYSVSREKKESFPLTVTSAQKNPTAFYLCASSERLAGVRQYFGPGTRLTVT.

The table lists this clone with a count of one. The chain links TRBV19 to TRBJ1-2; D gene uncertain. The V end was cut by 3 bases, the J end by 8 bases, with 16 bases between. This CDR3 is 14 amino acids long. Germline CDR1 reads LNHDA; CDR2 reads SQIVND (reference sequence). CDR3 nucleotides: TGTGCCAGTAGTATCCGAGACACCTCTCGAGGCTACACCTTC. As protein: CASSIRDTSRGYTF. The complete variable domain, with remaining parts taken from reference TRBV19 and TRBJ1-2, reads DGGITQSPKYLFRKEGQNVTLSCEQNLNHDAMYWYRQDPGQGLRLIYYSQIVNDFQKGDIAEGYSVSREKKESFPLTVTSAQKNPTAFYLCASSIRDTSRGYTFGSGTRLTVV.

This clone is medium-sized by share. The CDR3 loop is CASPPLGSLTKNIQYF. The CDR3 DNA sequence: TGTGCCAGCCCTCCTTTGGGTAGCCTAACCAAAAACATTCAGTACTTC. The chain is built from TRBV6-8 and TRBJ2-4; D is unresolved. Germline-derived CDR1 and CDR2 are MNHGY and SAAAGT. The length of the CDR3 is 16 residues. Trimming removed 8 bases at V and 2 bases at J, with 19 bases between.

This clone is termed medium-sized. V usage is TRBV11-3 and J usage is TRBJ1-5; D unresolved. The CDR3 is 14 amino acids. Germline V lookup: CDR1 SGHNT, CDR2 YENEEA. The V and J ends lost 4 bases and 3 bases respectively, with 10 bases between them. The CDR3 DNA is TGTGCCAGCAGCTCGGACCTCAACAATCAGCCCCAGCATTTT. Protein: CASSSDLNNQPQHF.

This clone is medium-sized within its sample. The V call is TRBV9, the J call TRBJ1-1; the match to TRBD1 covers 7 bases. The CDR3 contains 15 residues. Trimming cost V 4 bases and J 2 bases; bases outside gene matches: 8. Per the germline V gene, CDR1 is SGDLS and CDR2 is YYNGEE. The CDR3 is CASSTGQVTNTEAFF. CDR3 in DNA: TGTGCCAGCAGCACCGGACAGGTTACAAACACTGAAGCTTTCTTT.

The chain joins TRBV9 to TRBJ2-1; possible D gene TRBD1, 6 bases. V was cut by 4 bases and J by 7 bases, with 18 bases left in between. The CDR3 consists of 15 residues. Germline V gives CDR1 SGDLS, CDR2 YYNGEE. The CDR3 spells CASSLGAVSLNEQFF. DNA of the CDR3: TGTGCCAGCAGCTTGGGGGCGGTGAGTCTTAATGAGCAGTTCTTC. Based on the CDR3 plus reference TRBV9 and TRBJ2-1, the full variable domain is DSGVTQTPKHLITATGQRVTLRCSPRSGDLSVYWYQQSLDQGLQFLIQYYNGEERAKGNILERFSAQQFPDLHSELNLSSLELGDSALYFCASSLGAVSLNEQFFGPGTRLTVL.

The chain employs TRBV30 and TRBJ1-4, with 8 bases that match TRBD1. From germline, CDR1 is GTSNPN and CDR2 SVGIG (reference sequence). Trimming cost V 1 base and J 7 bases; bases outside gene matches: 5. The CDR3 covers 14 residues. The CDR3 region is CAWSAGGPGEKLFF. The CDR3 DNA follows: TGTGCCTGGAGTGCAGGGGGCCCGGGTGAAAAACTGTTTTTT.

The V and J genes are TRBV19 and TRBJ1-5; D gene ambiguous. The CDR3 extends over 17 amino acids. V dropped 8 bases and J dropped 1 base, with 21 bases sitting between them. Germline V gene data show CDR1 as LNHDA and CDR2 as SQIVND (reference sequence). In DNA, the CDR3 is TGTGCCAGTCGAGATTTAATTTATGGTCCAAGCAATCAGCCCCAGCATTTT. This sequence encodes CASRDLIYGPSNQPQHF.

This chain links TRBV6-8 with TRBJ1-1, with 10 bases aligning to TRBD1. This CDR3 contains 14 residues. CDR1 is MNHGY, CDR2 SAAAGT, per germline. V was clipped by 4 bases and J by 6 bases; unmatched bases: 5. The CDR3 nucleotides are TGTGCCAGCAGTTGGACAGGGGGTAAGGCTGAAGCTTTCTTT. This gives the protein CASSWTGGKAEAFF.

At least ten counts were recorded for this clone. This sequence joins TRBV7-2 and TRBJ1-1, with a tentative D call TRBD1 (5 bases). Trimming shortened V by 2 bases and J by 11 bases, and 15 bases separated the two germline ends. This CDR3 has 13 amino acids. Germline CDR1 and CDR2: SGHTA and FQGNSA. The CDR3 region has the DNA TGTGCCAGCAGCTTAAGCAGTGGGACTATCGCTTTCTTT. It specifies CASSLSSGTIAFF.

There are a few counts of this clone. The chain combines TRBV28 with TRBJ1-1; D ambiguous. V dropped 7 bases and J dropped 1 base, with 13 bases sitting between them. The CDR3 spans 14 residues. Germline assignment: CDR1 MDHEN and CDR2 SYDVKM. The CDR3 DNA follows: TGTGCCAGCACCCCCGACCGGCGGAACACTGAAGCTTTCTTT. This encodes CASTPDRRNTEAFF.